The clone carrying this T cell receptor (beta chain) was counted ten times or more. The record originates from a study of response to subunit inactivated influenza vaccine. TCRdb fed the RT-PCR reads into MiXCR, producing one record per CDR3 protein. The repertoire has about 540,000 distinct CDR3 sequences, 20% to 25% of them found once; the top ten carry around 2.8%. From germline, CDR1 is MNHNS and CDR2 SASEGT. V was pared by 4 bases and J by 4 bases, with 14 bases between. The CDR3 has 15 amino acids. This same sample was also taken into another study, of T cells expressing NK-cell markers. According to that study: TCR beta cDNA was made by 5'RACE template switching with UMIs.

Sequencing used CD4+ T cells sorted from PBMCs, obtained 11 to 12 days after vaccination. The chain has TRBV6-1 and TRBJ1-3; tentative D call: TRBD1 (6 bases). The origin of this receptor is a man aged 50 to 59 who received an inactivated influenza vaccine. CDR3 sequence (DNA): TGTGCCAGCAGTGCCCCCGGGACAAAAGGAAACACCATATATTTT. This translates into CASSAPGTKGNTIYF.